The 10 T cell receptor beta chains reported below all come from one sample, sequenced in a study of PD-L1 blockade in urothelial cancer. The assay was immunoSEQ multiplex PCR, and TCRdb's table has in-frame clones only and misses some. The profile shows 95,000 to 100,000 clones, around 86% of them singletons. The time point denotes: pretreatment peripheral blood. Sequenced here: PBMCs, sampled around atezolizumab (anti-PD-L1) treatment. These receptors came from a man between 60 and 70 years old with urothelial cancer.

The V call is TRBV7-6, the J call TRBJ2-3; no clear D gene. CDR1 is SGHVS and CDR2 is FNYEAQ in the germline V gene. Trimming removed 5 bases from V and 0 bases from J, with 9 bases in between. The CDR3 extends over 14 amino acids. The chain's CDR3 is CASSPGSSTDTQYF. For the CDR3, the DNA is TGTGCCAGCAGCCCCGGTTCTAGCACAGATACGCAGTATTTT. The complete variable domain, with remaining parts taken from reference TRBV7-6 and TRBJ2-3, reads GAGVSQSPRYKVTKRGQDVALRCDPISGHVSLYWYRQALGQGPEFLTYFNYEAQQDKSGLPNDRFSAERPEGSISTLTIQRTEQRDSAMYRCASSPGSSTDTQYFGPGTRLTVL.

A note on this clone: Germline and junction disagree at one end, which may indicate a read error. The chain combines TRBV7-7 with TRBJ2-1; 10 nucleotides align to TRBD2. Germline lookup yields CDR1 SSHAT and CDR2 FNYEAQ (reference sequence). The CDR3 covers 15 residues. CDR3 sequence reads: CASSPTSGIYNEQFF. Written as DNA, the CDR3 is TGTGCTAGCAGTCCCACTAGCGGGATCTACAATGAGCAGTTCTTC.

The V and J genes are TRBV5-4 and TRBJ2-3; 8 bases are shared with TRBD2. The CDR3 sequence is 15 residues long. CDR1 and CDR2 (germline): SGHNT, YYREEE (reference sequence). The V and J ends lost 1 base and 4 bases, in that order; junction bases with no gene match: 5. CDR3: CASSLPGGLSDTQYF. The CDR3 bases are TGTGCCAGCAGCTTGCCGGGGGGGCTGTCAGATACGCAGTATTTT. The whole variable domain, remainder taken from reference TRBV5-4 and TRBJ2-3, is ETGVTQSPTHLIKTRGQQVTLRCSSQSGHNTVSWYQQALGQGPQFIFQYYREEENGRGNFPPRFSGLQFPNYSSELNVNALELDDSALYLCASSLPGGLSDTQYFGPGTRLTVL.

CDR3 protein: CASSPGQSSYNEQFF. CDR3 nucleotide sequence: TGTGCCAGCAGCCCCGGACAGAGCTCCTACAATGAGCAGTTCTTC. The V and J genes are TRBV6-5 and TRBJ2-1, with a weak D call TRBD1 (6 bases). Germline loops: CDR1 MNHEY, CDR2 SVGAGI. The CDR3 is 15 amino acids. V was pared by 6 bases and J by 0 bases, with 12 bases between.

This clone was observed a handful of times. The chain couples TRBV2 to TRBJ2-1; no clear D. The CDR3 runs to 13 residues. V lost 10 bases and J 5 bases, leaving 15 bases between the germline ends. Germline lookup yields CDR1 SNHLY and CDR2 FYNNEI. The CDR3 region has the DNA TGTGCCACCCTTATCAACATTAACAATGAGCAGTTCTTC. Translated: CATLININNEQFF.

The chain couples TRBV6-5 to TRBJ2-1, with a possible D match to TRBD2 (5 bases). The CDR3 sequence is 15 residues long. Per the germline V gene, CDR1 is MNHEY and CDR2 is SVGAGI. Trimming took 6 bases from V and 2 from J, leaving 14 bases between them. CDR3 region: CASRPRRNTYNEQFF. The CDR3 region has the DNA TGTGCCAGCAGACCCCGGAGGAATACCTACAATGAGCAGTTCTTC.

The V gene is TRBV19, the J gene TRBJ2-3, with 8 bases that match TRBD2. Germline-derived CDR1 and CDR2 are LNHDA and SQIVND (reference sequence). The junction had 4 bases not matched to a gene; V was cut back by 8 bases and J by 3 bases. This CDR3 contains 13 residues. CDR3: CASGPGGTDTQYF. The CDR3 DNA sequence: TGTGCCAGTGGGCCGGGAGGGACAGATACGCAGTATTTT.

This clone was detected once. The J gene is TRBJ2-7, the V gene TRBV6-1, with D possibly matching TRBD1 (5 bases). From germline, CDR1 is MNHNS and CDR2 SASEGT. This CDR3 spans 14 amino acids. Between the trimmed V and J ends, which lost 6 bases and 4 bases, there was a span of 16 bases. CDR3 sequence (DNA): TGTGCCAGCAGAGCGTCCCAGGGAAGGTACGAGCAGTACTTC. This codes for CASRASQGRYEQYF.

This chain connects TRBV7-2 to TRBJ1-3; TRBD1 matches 11 bases. The CDR3 sequence is 16 residues long. Looked up from germline, CDR1 is SGHTA and CDR2 is FQGNSA. Trimming removed 5 bases from V and 4 bases from J; junction bases left unmatched: 7. CDR3 residues: CASSRPGQGGGNTIYF. CDR3 nucleotides: TGTGCCAGCAGCCGACCGGGACAGGGGGGGGGAAACACCATATATTTT.

This chain links TRBV19 with TRBJ2-5; 7 bases are a match to TRBD1. V dropped 6 bases and J dropped 5; count of bases not matched to a gene: 6. CDR3 length equals 13 residues. The germline V gene has CDR1 LNHDA and CDR2 SQIVND (reference sequence). CDR3 in DNA: TGTGCCAGTAGAAAACAGGGGACGGAGACCCAGTACTTC. Translated: CASRKQGTETQYF.